The T cell receptor (beta chain) under discussion was sequenced for a study of technical replicates of blood from a handful of donors. The method was immunoSEQ multiplex PCR; TCRdb's version includes in-frame clones alone and lacks a portion of them. The profile shows about 100,000 clones, about 94% of them singletons. This CDR3 has 15 amino acids. Germline values: CDR1 LNHDA, CDR2 SQIVND (reference sequence). The V gene end was trimmed by 5 bases and the J gene end by 1 base; junction bases not matched to a gene: 3. The rearrangement joins TRBV19 to TRBJ2-2, with 8 bases lining up with TRBD2. What was sequenced was T cells isolated from PBMCs. The clonotype originates from a human donor in good health. The CDR3 nucleotides read TGTGCCAGTAGTCCAAGCGGGGGGAACACCGGGGAGCTGTTTTTT. It yields the protein CASSPSGGNTGELFF. Complete variable domain (other parts from reference TRBV19 and TRBJ2-2): DGGITQSPKYLFRKEGQNVTLSCEQNLNHDAMYWYRQDPGQGLRLIYYSQIVNDFQKGDIAEGYSVSREKKESFPLTVTSAQKNPTAFYLCASSPSGGNTGELFFGEGSRLTVL.